These T cell receptor beta chains were read from a single sample in a study of CD8 T cells in ankylosing spondylitis. TCRdb ran MiXCR on the 5' RACE reads and lists one entry per CDR3 protein. The sample includes approximately 520,000 distinct CDR3 sequences, approximately 5% of them seen just once. Sequencing used blood, either unsorted or a sorted T cell fraction (not recorded which). Source of these receptors: a male donor with ankylosing spondylitis. Each CDR3 is given with its conserved first and last residue. The D gene is left open where the match is weak. Expanded clones get a size class; other rows say once, few or many, or leave the size out.

J gene: TRBJ2-6; D gene: NA; clone size: NA; CDR3 length: 18; V gene: TRBV15; CDR3 DNA: TGTGCCACCAGCAGCGAGAGAGGTGATCCCTCTGGGGCCAACGTCCTGACTTTC; CDR3 protein: CATSSERGDPSGANVLTF
J gene: TRBJ2-5; D gene: NA; clone size: many; CDR3 length: 14; V gene: TRBV5-1; CDR3 DNA: TGTGCCAGCAGCTTAGGGACTCTCCAAGAGACCCAGTACTTC; CDR3 protein: CASSLGTLQETQYF
J gene: TRBJ2-7; D gene: NA; clone size: few; CDR3 length: 15; V gene: TRBV11-2; CDR3 DNA: TGTGCCAGCAGCAACAACCGGGACATTACCTACGAGCAGTACTTC; CDR3 protein: CASSNNRDITYEQYF
J gene: TRBJ1-3; D gene: TRBD1; clone size: many; CDR3 length: 13; V gene: TRBV20-1; CDR3 DNA: TGCAGTGCACGTTCCGGGACAGCGAACACCATATATTTT; CDR3 protein: CSARSGTANTIYF
J gene: TRBJ2-1; D gene: NA; clone size: few; CDR3 length: 16; V gene: TRBV21-1; CDR3 DNA: TGTGCCAGCAGCAAATATAAGAGAAGCTCCTACAATGAGCAGTTCTTC; CDR3 protein: CASSKYKRSSYNEQFF
J gene: TRBJ2-1; D gene: TRBD2; clone size: many; CDR3 length: 16; V gene: TRBV7-6; CDR3 DNA: TGTGCCAGCCGAGGACTAGCGGGAAGGTTAGCCAGTGAGCAGTTCTTC; CDR3 protein: CASRGLAGRLASEQFF
J gene: TRBJ1-2; D gene: NA; clone size: many; CDR3 length: 14; V gene: TRBV27; CDR3 DNA: TGTGCCAGCAGTCCTAAACTAGATAACTATGGCTACACCTTC; CDR3 protein: CASSPKLDNYGYTF
J gene: TRBJ1-4; D gene: NA; clone size: many; CDR3 length: 13; V gene: TRBV18; CDR3 DNA: TGTGCCAGCTCACCCCCCTACGAGGAAAAACTGTTTTTT; CDR3 protein: CASSPPYEEKLFF
J gene: TRBJ2-1; D gene: TRBD2; clone size: many; CDR3 length: 13; V gene: TRBV27; CDR3 DNA: TGTGCCAGCAGGCGGACTAGCGGGGGTGAGCAGTTCTTC; CDR3 protein: CASRRTSGGEQFF
J gene: TRBJ2-3; D gene: TRBD2; clone size: many; CDR3 length: 18; V gene: TRBV28; CDR3 DNA: TGTGCCAGTCTACCGGGACTAGCGGGAGAGGTGTTTGTAGATACGCAGTATTTT; CDR3 protein: CASLPGLAGEVFVDTQYF
J gene: TRBJ2-3; D gene: NA; clone size: many; CDR3 length: 13; V gene: TRBV7-2; CDR3 DNA: TGTGCCAGCAGCCGAAGTTTCACAGATACGCAGTATTTT; CDR3 protein: CASSRSFTDTQYF
J gene: TRBJ2-1; D gene: TRBD1; clone size: many; CDR3 length: 15; V gene: TRBV12-3/TRBV12-4; CDR3 DNA: TGTGCCAGCAGTACCGGGACAGGAGTGTACAATGAGCAGTTCTTC; CDR3 protein: CASSTGTGVYNEQFF
J gene: TRBJ1-2; D gene: NA; clone size: many; CDR3 length: 12; V gene: TRBV28; CDR3 DNA: TGTGCCAGCAGCCTCTTGGACTATGGCTACACCTTC; CDR3 protein: CASSLLDYGYTF
J gene: TRBJ2-1; D gene: TRBD2; clone size: NA; CDR3 length: 14; V gene: TRBV20-1; CDR3 DNA: TGCAGTGCTACCACCGGGACTAGCGTGAATGAGCAGTTCTTC; CDR3 protein: CSATTGTSVNEQFF
J gene: TRBJ2-1; D gene: NA; clone size: many; CDR3 length: 13; V gene: TRBV28; CDR3 DNA: TGTGCCAGCAGCAGCCTAGCCTACAATGAGCAGTTCTTC; CDR3 protein: CASSSLAYNEQFF
J gene: TRBJ1-5; D gene: NA; clone size: many; CDR3 length: 15; V gene: TRBV5-5; CDR3 DNA: TGTGCCAGCAGCTTGTACGGGACTCAGGGAGAGCCCCAGCATTTT; CDR3 protein: CASSLYGTQGEPQHF
J gene: TRBJ2-7; D gene: NA; clone size: many; CDR3 length: 14; V gene: TRBV10-3; CDR3 DNA: TGTGCCATCAGTGAGTCGAGGTCTTCGGACGAGCAGTACTTC; CDR3 protein: CAISESRSSDEQYF
J gene: TRBJ2-2; D gene: NA; clone size: many; CDR3 length: 13; V gene: TRBV28; CDR3 DNA: TGTGCCAGCAGTTCCCTAGCGCCCGGGGAGCTGTTTTTT; CDR3 protein: CASSSLAPGELFF
J gene: TRBJ2-5; D gene: NA; clone size: many; CDR3 length: 13; V gene: TRBV7-2; CDR3 DNA: TGTGCCAGCAGCTTAGGGTTCGAGGAGACCCAGTACTTC; CDR3 protein: CASSLGFEETQYF
J gene: TRBJ1-5; D gene: NA; clone size: many; CDR3 length: 13; V gene: TRBV10-3; CDR3 DNA: TGTGCCATTGGAGGAACAGAGGATCAGCCCCAGCATTTT; CDR3 protein: CAIGGTEDQPQHF
J gene: TRBJ2-1; D gene: TRBD2; clone size: many; CDR3 length: 16; V gene: TRBV20-1; CDR3 DNA: TGCAGTGCAAGGACTAGCGGGGGTATGAAGTACAATGAGCAGTTCTTC; CDR3 protein: CSARTSGGMKYNEQFF
J gene: TRBJ1-2; D gene: NA; clone size: few; CDR3 length: 14; V gene: TRBV27; CDR3 DNA: TGTGCCAGCAGTTTAGACCGATACAACTATGGCTACACCTTC; CDR3 protein: CASSLDRYNYGYTF
J gene: TRBJ2-2; D gene: TRBD1; clone size: NA; CDR3 length: 15; V gene: TRBV2; CDR3 DNA: TGTGCCAGCAGGAGGGACAGGCCTGGGACCGGGGAGCTGTTTTTT; CDR3 protein: CASRRDRPGTGELFF
J gene: TRBJ2-1; D gene: NA; clone size: NA; CDR3 length: 14; V gene: TRBV7-6; CDR3 DNA: TGTGCCAGCAGCTTAGCGGGTCGGTCTAACGAGCAGTTCTTC; CDR3 protein: CASSLAGRSNEQFF
J gene: TRBJ2-5; D gene: TRBD2; clone size: many; CDR3 length: 15; V gene: TRBV12-3/TRBV12-4; CDR3 DNA: TGTGCCAGCAGTTTACTAGCGGGGGGGGAAGAGACCCAGTACTTC; CDR3 protein: CASSLLAGGEETQYF
J gene: TRBJ2-7; D gene: NA; clone size: many; CDR3 length: 16; V gene: TRBV4-2; CDR3 DNA: TGTGCCAGCAGCCGCCAGGTCCCGGGCCGGGAACACGAGCAGTACTTC; CDR3 protein: CASSRQVPGREHEQYF
J gene: TRBJ2-2; D gene: TRBD1; clone size: few; CDR3 length: 16; V gene: TRBV7-8; CDR3 DNA: TGTGCCAGCAGTTGGGGACAGATAAGTTACACCGGGGAGCTGTTTTTT; CDR3 protein: CASSWGQISYTGELFF
J gene: TRBJ1-2; D gene: NA; clone size: many; CDR3 length: 17; V gene: TRBV27; CDR3 DNA: TGTGCCAGCAGTTTATCCGCGGGGGCAGGAACCATCTATGGCTACACCTTC; CDR3 protein: CASSLSAGAGTIYGYTF
J gene: TRBJ2-2; D gene: NA; clone size: many; CDR3 length: 15; V gene: TRBV29-1; CDR3 DNA: TGCAGCGCCCTGGGGGGGGGGCGTAATACCGGGGAGCTGTTTTTT; CDR3 protein: CSALGGGRNTGELFF
J gene: TRBJ2-3; D gene: NA; clone size: many; CDR3 length: 14; V gene: TRBV7-8; CDR3 DNA: TGTGCCAGCAGCTTATTGACAGCACCAGATACGCAGTATTTT; CDR3 protein: CASSLLTAPDTQYF
J gene: TRBJ2-2; D gene: NA; clone size: many; CDR3 length: 16; V gene: TRBV6-5; CDR3 DNA: TGTGCCAGCAGTTACCCCGGGGCAGGAGGAACCGGGGAGCTGTTTTTT; CDR3 protein: CASSYPGAGGTGELFF
J gene: TRBJ2-1; D gene: NA; clone size: many; CDR3 length: 14; V gene: TRBV29-1; CDR3 DNA: TGCAGCGTTGAAGGTTCCGGGTCGTCTAATGAGCAGTTCTTC; CDR3 protein: CSVEGSGSSNEQFF
J gene: TRBJ1-2; D gene: NA; clone size: many; CDR3 length: 14; V gene: TRBV5-6; CDR3 DNA: TGTGCCAGCAGCTTGAACCAGGGAATCTATGGCTACACCTTC; CDR3 protein: CASSLNQGIYGYTF
J gene: TRBJ2-7; D gene: TRBD2; clone size: NA; CDR3 length: 12; V gene: TRBV20-1; CDR3 DNA: TGCAGTGCTACTAGCGGGAGTTACGAGCAGTACTTC; CDR3 protein: CSATSGSYEQYF
J gene: TRBJ2-7; D gene: NA; clone size: many; CDR3 length: 14; V gene: TRBV29-1; CDR3 DNA: TGCAGCGTTGAATGGGCAGACAGAGCCTACGAGCAGTACTTC; CDR3 protein: CSVEWADRAYEQYF
J gene: TRBJ2-7; D gene: NA; clone size: few; CDR3 length: 14; V gene: TRBV4-2; CDR3 DNA: TGTGCCAGCAGCCAAGAGTGGGAGGCTGGCGAGCAGTACTTC; CDR3 protein: CASSQEWEAGEQYF
J gene: TRBJ2-5; D gene: NA; clone size: NA; CDR3 length: 17; V gene: TRBV3-1; CDR3 DNA: TGTGCCACCTGCCAAGAGGTTTCGTGGCAGGGCCAAGAGACCCAGTACTTC; CDR3 protein: CATCQEVSWQGQETQYF
J gene: TRBJ1-4; D gene: TRBD1; clone size: many; CDR3 length: 16; V gene: TRBV12-3/TRBV12-4; CDR3 DNA: TGTGCCAGCAGTCTTTCGAACAGGGGAGAAAAGGAAAAACTGTTTTTT; CDR3 protein: CASSLSNRGEKEKLFF
J gene: TRBJ2-1; D gene: NA; clone size: many; CDR3 length: 14; V gene: TRBV5-1; CDR3 DNA: TGCGCCAGCAGCTTCAGGATCTCCTACAATGAGCAGTTCTTC; CDR3 protein: CASSFRISYNEQFF
J gene: TRBJ2-5; D gene: NA; clone size: many; CDR3 length: 14; V gene: TRBV10-3; CDR3 DNA: TGTGCCATCAGTGAGTCCGGGATGGGGGAGACCCAGTACTTC; CDR3 protein: CAISESGMGETQYF
J gene: TRBJ2-1; D gene: TRBD2; clone size: NA; CDR3 length: 18; V gene: TRBV7-6; CDR3 DNA: TGTGCCAGCAGCTTATTGACTAGCGGGAGGATGCCCTACAATGAGCAGTTCTTC; CDR3 protein: CASSLLTSGRMPYNEQFF
J gene: TRBJ2-1; D gene: TRBD2; clone size: many; CDR3 length: 15; V gene: TRBV5-6; CDR3 DNA: TGTGCCAGCAGCTTGGCGCCTAGCGGCTACAATGAGCAGTTCTTC; CDR3 protein: CASSLAPSGYNEQFF